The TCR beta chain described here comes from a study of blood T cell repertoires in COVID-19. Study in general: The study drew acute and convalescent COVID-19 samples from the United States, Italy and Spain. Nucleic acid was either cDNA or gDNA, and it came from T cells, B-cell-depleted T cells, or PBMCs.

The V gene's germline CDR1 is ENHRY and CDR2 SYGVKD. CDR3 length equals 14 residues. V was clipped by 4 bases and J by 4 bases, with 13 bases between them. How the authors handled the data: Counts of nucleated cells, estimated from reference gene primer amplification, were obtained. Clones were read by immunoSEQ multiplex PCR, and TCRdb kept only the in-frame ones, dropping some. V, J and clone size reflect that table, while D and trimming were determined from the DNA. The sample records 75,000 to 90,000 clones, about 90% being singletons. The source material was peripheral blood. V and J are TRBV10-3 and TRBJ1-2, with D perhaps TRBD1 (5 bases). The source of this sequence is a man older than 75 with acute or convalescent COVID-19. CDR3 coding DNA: TGTGCCATCAGTGGACCGGGGGAAATCTATGGCTACACCTTC. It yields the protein CAISGPGEIYGYTF.